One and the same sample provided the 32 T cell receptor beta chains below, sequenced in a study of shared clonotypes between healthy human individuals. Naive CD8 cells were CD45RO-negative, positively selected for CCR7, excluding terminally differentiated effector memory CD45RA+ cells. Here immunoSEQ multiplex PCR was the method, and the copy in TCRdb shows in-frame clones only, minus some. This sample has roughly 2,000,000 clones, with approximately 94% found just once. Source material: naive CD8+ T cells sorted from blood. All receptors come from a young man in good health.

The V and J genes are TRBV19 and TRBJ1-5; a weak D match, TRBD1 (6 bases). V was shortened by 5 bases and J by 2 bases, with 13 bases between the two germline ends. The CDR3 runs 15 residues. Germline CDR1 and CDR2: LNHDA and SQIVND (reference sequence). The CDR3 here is CASSPTGYGNQPQHF. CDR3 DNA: TGTGCCAGTAGTCCTACAGGGTACGGCAATCAGCCCCAGCATTTT.

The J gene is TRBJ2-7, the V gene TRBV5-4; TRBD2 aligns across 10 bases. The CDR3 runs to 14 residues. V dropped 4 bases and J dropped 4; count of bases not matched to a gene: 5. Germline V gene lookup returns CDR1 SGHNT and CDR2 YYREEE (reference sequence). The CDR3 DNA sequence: TGTGCCAGCAGCCTTACTAGCGGGAAGTACGAGCAGTACTTC. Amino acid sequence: CASSLTSGKYEQYF.

The CDR3 here is CATSAWPGTTEAFF. In DNA form, the CDR3 reads TGTGCCACCAGCGCCTGGCCCGGTACCACTGAAGCTTTCTTT. This rearrangement joins TRBV15 to TRBJ1-1; D call uncertain. The CDR3 totals 14 residues. V shed 5 bases and J shed 4 bases, with 14 bases lying between them. Germline CDR1 reads LNHNV; CDR2 reads YYDKDF (reference sequence).

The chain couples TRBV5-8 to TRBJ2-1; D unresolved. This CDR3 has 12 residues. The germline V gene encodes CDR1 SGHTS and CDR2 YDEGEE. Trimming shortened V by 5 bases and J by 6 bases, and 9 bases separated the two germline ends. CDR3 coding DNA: TGTGCCAGCAGTAGGTTTAGCAATGAGCAGTTCTTC. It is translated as CASSRFSNEQFF.

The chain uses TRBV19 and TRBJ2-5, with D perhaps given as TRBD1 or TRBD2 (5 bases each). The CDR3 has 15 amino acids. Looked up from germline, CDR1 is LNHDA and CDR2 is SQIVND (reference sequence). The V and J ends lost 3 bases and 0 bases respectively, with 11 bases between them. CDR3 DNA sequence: TGTGCCAGTAGTATCCTGGGACGGAACCAAGAGACCCAGTACTTC. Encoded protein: CASSILGRNQETQYF.

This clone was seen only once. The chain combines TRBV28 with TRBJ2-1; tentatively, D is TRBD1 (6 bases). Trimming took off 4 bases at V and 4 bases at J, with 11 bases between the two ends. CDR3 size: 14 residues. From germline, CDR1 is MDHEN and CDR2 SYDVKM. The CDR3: CASSSPDSYNEQFF. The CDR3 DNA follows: TGTGCCAGCAGTTCCCCGGACAGTTACAATGAGCAGTTCTTC.

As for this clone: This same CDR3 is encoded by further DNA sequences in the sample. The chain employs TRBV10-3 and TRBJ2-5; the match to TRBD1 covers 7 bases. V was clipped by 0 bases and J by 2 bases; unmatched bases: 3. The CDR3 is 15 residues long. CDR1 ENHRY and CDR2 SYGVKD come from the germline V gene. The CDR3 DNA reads TGTGCCATCAGTGAGTCCGTGACAGGGCAAGAGACCCAGTACTTC. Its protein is CAISESVTGQETQYF.

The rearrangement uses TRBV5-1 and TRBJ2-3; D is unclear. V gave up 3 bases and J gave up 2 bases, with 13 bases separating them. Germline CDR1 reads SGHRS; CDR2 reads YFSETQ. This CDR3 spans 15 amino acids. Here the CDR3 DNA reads TGCGCCAGCAGCTACGACGGTCTTGCCACAGATACGCAGTATTTT. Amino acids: CASSYDGLATDTQYF. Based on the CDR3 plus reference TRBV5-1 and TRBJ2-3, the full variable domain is KAGVTQTPRYLIKTRGQQVTLSCSPISGHRSVSWYQQTPGQGLQFLFEYFSETQRNKGNFPGRFSGRQFSNSRSEMNVSTLELGDSALYLCASSYDGLATDTQYFGPGTRLTVL.

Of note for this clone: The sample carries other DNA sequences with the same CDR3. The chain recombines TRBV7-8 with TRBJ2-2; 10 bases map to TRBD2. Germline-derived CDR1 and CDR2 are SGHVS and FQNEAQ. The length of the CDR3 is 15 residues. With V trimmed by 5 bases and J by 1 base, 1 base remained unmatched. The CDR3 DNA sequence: TGTGCCAGCAGCCGGACTAGCGGGAACACCGGGGAGCTGTTTTTT. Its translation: CASSRTSGNTGELFF.

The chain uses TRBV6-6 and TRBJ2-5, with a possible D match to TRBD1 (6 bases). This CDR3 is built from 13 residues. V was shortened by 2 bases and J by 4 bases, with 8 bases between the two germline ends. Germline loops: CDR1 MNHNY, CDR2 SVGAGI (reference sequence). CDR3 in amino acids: CASSYEQGETQYF. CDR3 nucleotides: TGTGCCAGCAGTTACGAACAGGGAGAGACCCAGTACTTC.

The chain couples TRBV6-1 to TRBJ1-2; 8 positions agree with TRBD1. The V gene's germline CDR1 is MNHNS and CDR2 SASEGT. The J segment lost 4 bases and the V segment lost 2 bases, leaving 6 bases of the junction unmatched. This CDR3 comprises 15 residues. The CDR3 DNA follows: TGTGCCAGCAGTGAATCGACAGGGGAATTCTATGGCTACACCTTC. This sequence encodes CASSESTGEFYGYTF.

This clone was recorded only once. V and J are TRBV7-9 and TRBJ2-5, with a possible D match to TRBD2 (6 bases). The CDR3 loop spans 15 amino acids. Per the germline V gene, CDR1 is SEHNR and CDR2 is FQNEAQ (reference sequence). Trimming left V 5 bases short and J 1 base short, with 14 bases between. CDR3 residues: CASSPTAGSQETQYF. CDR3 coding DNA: TGTGCCAGCAGCCCCACGGCGGGGTCCCAAGAGACCCAGTACTTC.

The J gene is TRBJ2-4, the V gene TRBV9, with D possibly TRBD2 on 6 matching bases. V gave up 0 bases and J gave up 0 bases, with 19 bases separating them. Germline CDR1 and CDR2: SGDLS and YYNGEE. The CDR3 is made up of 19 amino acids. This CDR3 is CASSVVVGTFSVAKNIQYF. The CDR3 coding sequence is TGTGCCAGCAGCGTAGTCGTGGGGACTTTCTCCGTAGCCAAAAACATTCAGTACTTC.

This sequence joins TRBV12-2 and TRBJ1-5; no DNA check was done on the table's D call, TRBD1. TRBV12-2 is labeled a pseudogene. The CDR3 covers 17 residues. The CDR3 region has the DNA TGTGCAAGTCGCTTAGGGCAGGGTCCCCCAAGCAATCAGCCCCAGCATTTT. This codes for CASRLGQGPPSNQPQHF.

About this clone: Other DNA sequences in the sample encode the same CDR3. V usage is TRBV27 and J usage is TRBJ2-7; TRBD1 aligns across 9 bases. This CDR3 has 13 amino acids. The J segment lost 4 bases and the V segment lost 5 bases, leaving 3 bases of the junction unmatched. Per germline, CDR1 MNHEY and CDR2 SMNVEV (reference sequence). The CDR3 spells CASSTTGGYEQYF. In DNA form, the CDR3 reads TGTGCCAGCAGTACGACAGGGGGGTACGAGCAGTACTTC.

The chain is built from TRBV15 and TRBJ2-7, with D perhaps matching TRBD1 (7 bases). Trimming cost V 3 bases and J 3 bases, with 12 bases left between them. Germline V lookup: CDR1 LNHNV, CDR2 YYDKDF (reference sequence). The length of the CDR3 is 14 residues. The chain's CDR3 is CATSRRGQYYEQYF. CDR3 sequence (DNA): TGTGCCACCAGCAGGCGGGGACAGTACTACGAGCAGTACTTC.

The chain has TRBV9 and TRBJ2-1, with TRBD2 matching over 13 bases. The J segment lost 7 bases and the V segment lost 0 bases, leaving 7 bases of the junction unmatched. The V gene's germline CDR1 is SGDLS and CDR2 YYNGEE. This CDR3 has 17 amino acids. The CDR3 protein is CASSVEGLAGEENEQFF. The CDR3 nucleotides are TGTGCCAGCAGCGTAGAAGGACTAGCGGGGGAGGAAAATGAGCAGTTCTTC.

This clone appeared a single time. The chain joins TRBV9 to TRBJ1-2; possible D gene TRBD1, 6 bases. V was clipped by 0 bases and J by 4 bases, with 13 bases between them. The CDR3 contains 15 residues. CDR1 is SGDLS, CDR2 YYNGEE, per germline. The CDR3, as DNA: TGTGCCAGCAGCGTAGGGACTGGACAGCTCTATGGCTACACCTTC. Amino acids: CASSVGTGQLYGYTF.

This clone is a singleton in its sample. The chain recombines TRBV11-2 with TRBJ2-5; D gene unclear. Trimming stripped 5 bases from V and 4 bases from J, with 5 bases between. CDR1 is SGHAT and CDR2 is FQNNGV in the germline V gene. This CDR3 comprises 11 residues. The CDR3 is CASSVAETQYF. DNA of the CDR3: TGTGCCAGCAGCGTCGCAGAGACCCAGTACTTC.

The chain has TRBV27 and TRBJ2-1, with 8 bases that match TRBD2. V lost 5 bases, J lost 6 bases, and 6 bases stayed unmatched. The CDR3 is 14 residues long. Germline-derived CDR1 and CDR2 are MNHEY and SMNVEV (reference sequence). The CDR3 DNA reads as TGTGCCAGCAGTCCCGGACTAGCTCTCAATGAGCAGTTCTTC. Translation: CASSPGLALNEQFF.

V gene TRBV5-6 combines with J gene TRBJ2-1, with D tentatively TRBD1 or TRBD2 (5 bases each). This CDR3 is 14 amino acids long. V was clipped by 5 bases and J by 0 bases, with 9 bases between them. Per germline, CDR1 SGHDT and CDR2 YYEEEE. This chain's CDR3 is CASRWGTSYNEQFF. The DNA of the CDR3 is TGTGCCAGCAGATGGGGGACCTCCTACAATGAGCAGTTCTTC. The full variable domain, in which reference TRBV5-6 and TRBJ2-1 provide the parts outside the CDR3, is DAGVTQSPTHLIKTRGQQVTLRCSPKSGHDTVSWYQQALGQGPQFIFQYYEEEERQRGNFPDRFSGHQFPNYSSELNVNALLLGDSALYLCASRWGTSYNEQFFGPGTRLTVL.

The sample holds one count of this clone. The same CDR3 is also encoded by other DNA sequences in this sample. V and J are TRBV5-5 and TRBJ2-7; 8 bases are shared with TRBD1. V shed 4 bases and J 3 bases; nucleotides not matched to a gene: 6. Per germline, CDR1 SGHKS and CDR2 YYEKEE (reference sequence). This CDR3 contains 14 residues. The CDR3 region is CASSPPTGGYEQYF. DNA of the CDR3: TGTGCCAGCAGCCCCCCTACAGGGGGCTACGAGCAGTACTTC.

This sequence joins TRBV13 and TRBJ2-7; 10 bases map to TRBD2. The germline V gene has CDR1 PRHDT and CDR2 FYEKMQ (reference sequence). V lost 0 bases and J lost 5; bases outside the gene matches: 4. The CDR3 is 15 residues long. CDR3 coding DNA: TGTGCCAGCAGCTTAGGGCCCGGACTAGCGGACGAGCAGTACTTC. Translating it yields CASSLGPGLADEQYF.

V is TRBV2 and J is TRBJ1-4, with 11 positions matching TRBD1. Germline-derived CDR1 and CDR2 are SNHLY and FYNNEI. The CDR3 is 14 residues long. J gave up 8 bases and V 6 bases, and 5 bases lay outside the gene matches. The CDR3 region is CASRWTGGQEKLFF. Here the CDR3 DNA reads TGTGCCAGCAGGTGGACAGGGGGCCAGGAAAAACTGTTTTTT.

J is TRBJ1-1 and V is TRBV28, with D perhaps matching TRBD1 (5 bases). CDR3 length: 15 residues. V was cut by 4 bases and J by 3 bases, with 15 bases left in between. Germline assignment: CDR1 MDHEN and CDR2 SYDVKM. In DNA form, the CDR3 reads TGTGCCAGCAGTTCCCCCCGGGGGTTGGACACTGAAGCTTTCTTT. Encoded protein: CASSSPRGLDTEAFF. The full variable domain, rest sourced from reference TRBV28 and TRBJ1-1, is DVKVTQSSRYLVKRTGEKVFLECVQDMDHENMFWYRQDPGLGLRLIYFSYDVKMKEKGDIPEGYSVSREKKERFSLILESASTNQTSMYLCASSSPRGLDTEAFFGQGTRLTVV.

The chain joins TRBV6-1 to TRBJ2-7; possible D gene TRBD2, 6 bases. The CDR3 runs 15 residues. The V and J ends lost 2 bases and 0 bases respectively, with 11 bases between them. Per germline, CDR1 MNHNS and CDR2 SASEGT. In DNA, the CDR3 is TGTGCCAGCAGTGAAATTGCGGGGCGCTCCTACGAGCAGTACTTC. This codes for CASSEIAGRSYEQYF.

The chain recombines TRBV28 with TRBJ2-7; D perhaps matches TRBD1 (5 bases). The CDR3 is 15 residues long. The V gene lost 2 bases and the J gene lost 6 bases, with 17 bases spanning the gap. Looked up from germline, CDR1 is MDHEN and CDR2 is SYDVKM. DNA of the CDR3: TGTGCCAGCAGTTTACCTCGGCAGGGCCGCGGCGAGCAGTACTTC. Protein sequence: CASSLPRQGRGEQYF.

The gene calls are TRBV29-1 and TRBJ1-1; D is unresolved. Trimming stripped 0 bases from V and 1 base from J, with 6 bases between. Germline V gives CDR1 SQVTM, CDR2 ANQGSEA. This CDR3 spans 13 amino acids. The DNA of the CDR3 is TGCAGCGTTGAAGATGCGGGGAACACTGAAGCTTTCTTT. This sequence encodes CSVEDAGNTEAFF.

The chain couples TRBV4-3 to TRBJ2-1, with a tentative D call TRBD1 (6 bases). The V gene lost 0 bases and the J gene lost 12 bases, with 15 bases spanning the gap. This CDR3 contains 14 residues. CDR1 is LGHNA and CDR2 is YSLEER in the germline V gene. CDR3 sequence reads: CASSQDRGGAWQFF. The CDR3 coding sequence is TGCGCCAGCAGCCAAGATCGAGGGGGAGCGTGGCAGTTCTTC.

The CDR3 reads CASSTPGQGAEAFF. The CDR3 DNA sequence: TGTGCCAGCAGTACACCGGGACAGGGGGCCGAAGCTTTCTTT. The rearrangement uses TRBV6-5 and TRBJ1-1; 12 bases fit TRBD1. Germline CDR1 reads MNHEY; CDR2 reads SVGAGI. The CDR3 runs to 14 residues. Unmatched junction bases numbered 6, after V lost 5 bases and J lost 8 bases.

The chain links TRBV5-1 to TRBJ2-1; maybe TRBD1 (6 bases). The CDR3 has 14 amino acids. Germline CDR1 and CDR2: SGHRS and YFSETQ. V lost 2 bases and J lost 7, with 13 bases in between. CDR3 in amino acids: CASSFLGAGNEQFF. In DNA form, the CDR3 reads TGCGCCAGCAGCTTCTTGGGGGCCGGGAATGAGCAGTTCTTC.

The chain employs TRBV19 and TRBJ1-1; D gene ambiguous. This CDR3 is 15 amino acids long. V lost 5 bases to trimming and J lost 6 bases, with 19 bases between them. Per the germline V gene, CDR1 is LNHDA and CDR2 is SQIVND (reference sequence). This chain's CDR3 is CASSPARLSSAEAFF. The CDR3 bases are TGTGCCAGTAGTCCCGCACGACTTTCGAGCGCTGAAGCTTTCTTT. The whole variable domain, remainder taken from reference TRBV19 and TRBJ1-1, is DGGITQSPKYLFRKEGQNVTLSCEQNLNHDAMYWYRQDPGQGLRLIYYSQIVNDFQKGDIAEGYSVSREKKESFPLTVTSAQKNPTAFYLCASSPARLSSAEAFFGQGTRLTVV.